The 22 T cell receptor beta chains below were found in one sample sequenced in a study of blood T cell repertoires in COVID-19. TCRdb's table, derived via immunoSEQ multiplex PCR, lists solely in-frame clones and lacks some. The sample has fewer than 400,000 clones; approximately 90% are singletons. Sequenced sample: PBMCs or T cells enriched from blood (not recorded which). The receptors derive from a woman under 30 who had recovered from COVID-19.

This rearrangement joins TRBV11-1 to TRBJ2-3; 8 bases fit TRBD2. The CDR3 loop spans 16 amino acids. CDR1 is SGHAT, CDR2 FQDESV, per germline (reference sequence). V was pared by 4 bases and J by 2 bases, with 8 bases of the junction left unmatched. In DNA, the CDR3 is TGTGCCAGCAGCTCCGTCGCGGGAGGCACCACAGATACGCAGTATTTT. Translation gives CASSSVAGGTTDTQYF.

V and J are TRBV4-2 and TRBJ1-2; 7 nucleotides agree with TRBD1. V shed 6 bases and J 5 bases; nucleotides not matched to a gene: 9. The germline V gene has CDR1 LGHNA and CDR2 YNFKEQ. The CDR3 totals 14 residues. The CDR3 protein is CASSRGQDTYGYTF. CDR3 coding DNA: TGTGCCAGCAGTCGAGGACAGGACACGTATGGCTACACCTTC.

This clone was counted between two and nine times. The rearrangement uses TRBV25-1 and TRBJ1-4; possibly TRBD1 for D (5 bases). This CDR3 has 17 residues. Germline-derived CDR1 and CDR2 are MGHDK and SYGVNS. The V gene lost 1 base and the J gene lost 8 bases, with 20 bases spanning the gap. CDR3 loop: CASSEFVAGPGREKLFF. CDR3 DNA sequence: TGTGCCAGCAGTGAATTCGTGGCAGGGCCGGGTAGAGAAAAACTGTTTTTT.

CDR3 protein: CASSLTLGGKRTEAFF. Written as DNA, the CDR3 is TGTGCCAGCAGCCTCACCCTAGGGGGCAAGAGGACTGAAGCTTTCTTT. The chain combines TRBV7-9 with TRBJ1-1, with TRBD1 matching over 7 bases. The CDR3 loop spans 16 amino acids. Trimming at V came to 5 bases and at J to 5 bases, leaving 14 bases not matched to a gene. Germline CDR1 and CDR2: SEHNR and FQNEAQ (reference sequence).

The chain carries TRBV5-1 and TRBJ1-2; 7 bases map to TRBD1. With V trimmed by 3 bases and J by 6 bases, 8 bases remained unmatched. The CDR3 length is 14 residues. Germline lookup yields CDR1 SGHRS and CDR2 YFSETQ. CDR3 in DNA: TGCGCCAGCAGCTCTGGAAAGGGGGCAGATGGCTACACCTTC. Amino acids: CASSSGKGADGYTF.

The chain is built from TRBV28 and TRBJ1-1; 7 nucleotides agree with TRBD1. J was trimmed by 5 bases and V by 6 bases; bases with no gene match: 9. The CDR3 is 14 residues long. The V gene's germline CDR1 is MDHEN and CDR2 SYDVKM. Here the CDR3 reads CASSPHRGRTEAFF. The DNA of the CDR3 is TGTGCCAGCAGCCCACACAGGGGTCGGACTGAAGCTTTCTTT.

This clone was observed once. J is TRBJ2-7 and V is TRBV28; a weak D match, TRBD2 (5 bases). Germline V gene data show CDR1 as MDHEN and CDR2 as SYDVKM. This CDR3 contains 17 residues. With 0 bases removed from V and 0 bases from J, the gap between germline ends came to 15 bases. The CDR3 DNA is TGTGCCAGCAGTTTATGGGCCTCGGGTAGCGACTCCTACGAGCAGTACTTC. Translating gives CASSLWASGSDSYEQYF.

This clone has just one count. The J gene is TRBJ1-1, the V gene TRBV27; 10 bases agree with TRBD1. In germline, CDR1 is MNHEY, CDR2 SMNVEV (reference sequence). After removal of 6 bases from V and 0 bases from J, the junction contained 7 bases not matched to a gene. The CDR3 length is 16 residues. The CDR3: CASRTGTGDMNTEAFF. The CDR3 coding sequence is TGTGCCAGCAGGACCGGGACAGGGGATATGAACACTGAAGCTTTCTTT.

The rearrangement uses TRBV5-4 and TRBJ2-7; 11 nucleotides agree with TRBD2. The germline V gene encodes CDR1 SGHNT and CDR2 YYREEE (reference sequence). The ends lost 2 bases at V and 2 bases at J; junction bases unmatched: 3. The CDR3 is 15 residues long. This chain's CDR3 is CASSFGLAGPYEQYF. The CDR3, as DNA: TGTGCCAGCAGCTTCGGACTAGCGGGCCCCTACGAGCAGTACTTC.

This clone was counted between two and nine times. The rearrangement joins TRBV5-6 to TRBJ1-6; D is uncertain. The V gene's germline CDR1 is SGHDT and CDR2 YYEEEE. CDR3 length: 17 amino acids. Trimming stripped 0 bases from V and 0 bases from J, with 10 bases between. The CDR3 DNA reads TGTGCCAGCAGCTTGGCGGATGGGAGCTCCTATAATTCACCCCTCCACTTT. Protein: CASSLADGSSYNSPLHF.

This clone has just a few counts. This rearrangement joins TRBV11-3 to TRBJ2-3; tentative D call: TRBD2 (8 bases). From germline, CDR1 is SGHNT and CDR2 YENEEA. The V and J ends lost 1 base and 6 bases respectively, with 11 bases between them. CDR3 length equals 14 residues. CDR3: CASSLAGGGDTQYF. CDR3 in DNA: TGTGCCAGCAGCTTAGCGGGAGGGGGCGATACGCAGTATTTT.

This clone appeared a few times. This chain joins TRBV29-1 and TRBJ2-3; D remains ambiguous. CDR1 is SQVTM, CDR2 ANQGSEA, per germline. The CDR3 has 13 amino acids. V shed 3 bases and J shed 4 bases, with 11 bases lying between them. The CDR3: CSVDLRSPDTQYF. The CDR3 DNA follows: TGCAGCGTTGATTTACGGAGCCCAGATACGCAGTATTTT.

In nucleotides, the CDR3 is TGTGCCAGCATCCCTTCGACAGACCGAAGCTCTGGAAACACCATATATTTT. Its protein is CASIPSTDRSSGNTIYF. The chain carries TRBV21-1 and TRBJ1-3; TRBD1 reflects the table's D call only, with no check against the DNA. TRBV21-1 is assigned pseudogene status. The CDR3 sequence is 17 residues long.

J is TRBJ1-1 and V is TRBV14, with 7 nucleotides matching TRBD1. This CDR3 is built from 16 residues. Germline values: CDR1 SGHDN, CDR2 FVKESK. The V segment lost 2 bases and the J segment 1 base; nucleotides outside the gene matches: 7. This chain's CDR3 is CASSQTKGDRNTEAFF. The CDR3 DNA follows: TGTGCCAGCAGCCAAACTAAAGGGGACAGGAACACTGAAGCTTTCTTT.

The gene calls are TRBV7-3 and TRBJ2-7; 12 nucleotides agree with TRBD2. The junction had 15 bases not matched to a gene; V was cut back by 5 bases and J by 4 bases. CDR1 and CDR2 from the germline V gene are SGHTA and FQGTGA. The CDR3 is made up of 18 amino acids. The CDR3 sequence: CASSPLAGGPRRKYEQYF. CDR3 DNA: TGTGCCAGCAGCCCGCTAGCGGGAGGGCCCCGTCGTAAGTACGAGCAGTACTTC. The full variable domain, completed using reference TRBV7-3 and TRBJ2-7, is GAGVSQTPSNKVTEKGKYVELRCDPISGHTALYWYRQSLGQGPEFLIYFQGTGAADDSGLPNDRFFAVRPEGSVSTLKIQRTERGDSAVYLCASSPLAGGPRRKYEQYFGPGTRLTVT.

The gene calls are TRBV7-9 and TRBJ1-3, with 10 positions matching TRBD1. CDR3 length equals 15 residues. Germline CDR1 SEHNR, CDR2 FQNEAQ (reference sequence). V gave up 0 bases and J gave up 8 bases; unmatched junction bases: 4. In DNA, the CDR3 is TGTGCCAGCAGCTTAGCCGGGACAGGGGTAGACACCATATATTTT. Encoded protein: CASSLAGTGVDTIYF.

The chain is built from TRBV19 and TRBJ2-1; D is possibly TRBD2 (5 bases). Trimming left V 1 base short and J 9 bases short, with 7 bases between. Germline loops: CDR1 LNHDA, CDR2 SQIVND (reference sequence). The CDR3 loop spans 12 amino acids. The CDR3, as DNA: TGTGCCAGTAGTATAGGAGGGAGTGAGCAGTTCTTC. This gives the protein CASSIGGSEQFF.

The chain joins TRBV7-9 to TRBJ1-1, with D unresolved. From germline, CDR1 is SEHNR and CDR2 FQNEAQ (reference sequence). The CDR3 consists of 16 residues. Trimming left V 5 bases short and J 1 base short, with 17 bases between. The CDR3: CASSPALRAGNTEAFF. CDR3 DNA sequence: TGTGCCAGCAGCCCCGCTCTCCGCGCGGGGAACACTGAAGCTTTCTTT.

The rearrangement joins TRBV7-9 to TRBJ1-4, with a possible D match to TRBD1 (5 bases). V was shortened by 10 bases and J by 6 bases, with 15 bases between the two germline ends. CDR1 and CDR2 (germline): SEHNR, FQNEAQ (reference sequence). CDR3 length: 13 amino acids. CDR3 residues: CATSPDSYEKLFF. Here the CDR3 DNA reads TGTGCCACCTCCCCCGACAGCTATGAAAAACTGTTTTTT.

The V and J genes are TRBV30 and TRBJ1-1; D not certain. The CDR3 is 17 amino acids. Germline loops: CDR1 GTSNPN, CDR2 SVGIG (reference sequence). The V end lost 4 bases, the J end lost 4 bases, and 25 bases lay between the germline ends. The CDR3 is CAWNRSPDGPRGTEAFF. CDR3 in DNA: TGTGCCTGGAATAGATCGCCAGACGGACCCCGGGGCACTGAAGCTTTCTTT.

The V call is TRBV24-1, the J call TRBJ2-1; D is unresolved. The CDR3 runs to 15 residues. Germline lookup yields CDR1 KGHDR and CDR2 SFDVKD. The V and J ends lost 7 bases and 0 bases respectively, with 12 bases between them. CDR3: CATSPTENSYNEQFF. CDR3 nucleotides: TGTGCCACCAGCCCCACAGAAAACTCCTACAATGAGCAGTTCTTC.

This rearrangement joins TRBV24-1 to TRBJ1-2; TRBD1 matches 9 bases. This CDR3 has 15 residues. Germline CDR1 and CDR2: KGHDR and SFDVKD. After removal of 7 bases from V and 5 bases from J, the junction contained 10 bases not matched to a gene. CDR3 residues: CATSPSTGTGYGYTF. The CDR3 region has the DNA TGTGCCACCAGCCCGTCTACTGGGACAGGGTATGGCTACACCTTC.